This TCR beta chain was captured by sequencing in a study of cytomegalovirus exposure and HLA in healthy donors. Study observations and caveats: High specificity and sensitivity for cytomegalovirus status were reported for the classifier. With DRB1 most and HLA-C fewest, TCR association rates differed between HLA loci in a later analysis. Later analysis suggested most CMV-associated TCR beta chains were HLA-restricted.

Trimming removed 4 bases from V and 2 bases from J, with 11 bases in between. The CDR3 runs to 13 residues. CDR1 SQVTM and CDR2 ANQGSEA come from the germline V gene. It was with 60 Vbeta and 13 Jbeta primers that the PCR ran. Profiled with immunoSEQ multiplex PCR; TCRdb holds only in-frame clones, not every one. The repertoire holds some 120,000 clones, with 55% to 75% as singletons. Turning to this clone: What it binds is not known.

This receptor was identified in a woman aged 35 to 49 in good health and CMV-seropositive. The chain combines TRBV29-1 with TRBJ1-1; no reliable D call. Sequences were obtained from PBMCs. The CDR3 is CSVGLTTNTEAFF. CDR3 bases: TGCAGCGTTGGACTGACTACTAACACTGAAGCTTTCTTT.